This T cell receptor (beta chain) came from a study of cytomegalovirus exposure and HLA in healthy donors. Regarding the study as a whole: Across HLA loci, a later analysis found differing TCR association rates, with DRB1 most and HLA-C fewest.

PCR employed 60 Vbeta and 13 Jbeta primers. TCRdb's table, derived via immunoSEQ multiplex PCR, lists solely in-frame clones and lacks some. The table has some 200,000 clones, roughly 80% seen once. Though probably carrying unrecorded immune exposures, donors were nominally healthy at sampling. V was cut by 2 bases and J by 6 bases, with 10 bases left in between. Looked up from germline, CDR1 is MNHEY and CDR2 is SVGAGI. The CDR3 sequence is 13 residues long. About this clone itself: Its antigen remains unknown.

The sequencing input was PBMCs. The V and J genes are TRBV6-5 and TRBJ1-2; no clear D gene. This TCR was recovered from a man aged 50 to 60 in good health and CMV-seronegative. CDR3 bases: TGTGCCAGCAGTTACCCCACGGGAAATGGCTACACCTTC. Encoded protein: CASSYPTGNGYTF.